The 10 T cell receptor beta chains below were found in one sample sequenced in a study of T cell changes during pregnancy in multiple sclerosis. Libraries were prepared by immunoSEQ multiplex PCR; TCRdb keeps only in-frame clonotypes and omits some of them. The sample has over 35,000 clones, approximately 92% seen once. Material: CD4+ T cells from peripheral blood mononuclear cells, obtained in the third trimester of pregnancy. These receptors originate from a female donor with multiple sclerosis, enrolled in a pregnancy study.

The rearrangement links TRBV5-4 to TRBJ2-2; 7 bases are shared with TRBD1. J was trimmed by 2 bases and V by 4 bases; bases with no gene match: 5. The CDR3 is made up of 15 amino acids. Germline lookup yields CDR1 SGHNT and CDR2 YYREEE (reference sequence). CDR3 sequence (DNA): TGTGCCAGCAGCCAACGGGACAGAAACACCGGGGAGCTGTTTTTT. Translation gives CASSQRDRNTGELFF.

Details on this clone: Its ends do not fully match the called genes, so a read error is possible. The chain recombines TRBV5-1 with TRBJ1-1, with D possibly matching TRBD1 (6 bases). Germline V gives CDR1 SGHRS, CDR2 YFSETQ. The CDR3 covers 13 residues. The chain's CDR3 is CASRLTGNPEAFF. Written as DNA, the CDR3 is TGCGCCAGCAGGCTCACAGGGAACCCTGAAGCTTTCTTT.

The chain recombines TRBV30 with TRBJ1-3; TRBD1 might be the D (6 bases). The CDR3 consists of 14 residues. V gave up 2 bases and J gave up 4 bases, with 12 bases separating them. Germline-derived CDR1 and CDR2 are GTSNPN and SVGIG (reference sequence). The CDR3 coding sequence is TGTGCCTGGAGTCGGGGGGCAGGGGGAAACACCATATATTTT. It codes for CAWSRGAGGNTIYF.

In DNA form, the CDR3 reads TGTGCCAGCAGTAGAGAGGGGGCGCTTAACACTGAAGCTTTCTTT. It codes for CASSREGALNTEAFF. The chain employs TRBV6-1 and TRBJ1-1; 7 bases fit TRBD1. The junction had 8 bases not matched to a gene; V was cut back by 5 bases and J by 2 bases. Per the germline V gene, CDR1 is MNHNS and CDR2 is SASEGT. The CDR3 runs 15 residues.

This chain links TRBV30 with TRBJ1-2; TRBD1 is a possible D gene (5 bases). V lost 2 bases and J 6 bases, leaving 13 bases between the germline ends. The CDR3 runs to 13 residues. CDR1 GTSNPN and CDR2 SVGIG come from the germline V gene (reference sequence). CDR3 region: CAWSRQGGNGYTF. In nucleotides, the CDR3 is TGTGCCTGGAGTAGGCAGGGAGGAAATGGCTACACCTTC.

As to this clone: Other DNA sequences in the same sample also yield this CDR3. V is TRBV7-2 and J is TRBJ1-2; D is uncertain. Germline V gene sequence: CDR1 SGHTA, CDR2 FQGNSA. The CDR3 consists of 14 residues. Trimming left V 1 base short and J 0 bases short, with 6 bases between. The CDR3 region has the DNA TGTGCCAGCAGCTTAGACGGAGCTAACTATGGCTACACCTTC. Translating gives CASSLDGANYGYTF.

The rearrangement joins TRBV27 to TRBJ1-2; D might be TRBD1 (6 bases). CDR1 and CDR2 from the germline V gene are MNHEY and SMNVEV (reference sequence). The CDR3 totals 13 residues. V was shortened by 3 bases and J by 5 bases, with 10 bases between the two germline ends. CDR3: CASSFPQGYGYTF. CDR3 DNA: TGTGCCAGCAGTTTCCCCCAGGGGTATGGCTACACCTTC.

The chain couples TRBV10-1 to TRBJ2-7; D is perhaps TRBD1 (6 bases). Per the germline V gene, CDR1 is WNHNN and CDR2 is SYGVQD (reference sequence). The CDR3 spans 14 residues. The V gene lost 0 bases and the J gene lost 5 bases, with 11 bases spanning the gap. CDR3 coding DNA: TGCGCCAGCAGTGAGTCGACAGGAGCCAACGAGCAGTACTTC. Its protein product is CASSESTGANEQYF.

The gene calls are TRBV6-6 and TRBJ2-1; TRBD2 matches at 9 bases. This CDR3 has 15 amino acids. V trimming: 6 bases; J trimming: 1 base; junction bases outside the gene matches: 4. CDR1 is MNHNY and CDR2 is SVGAGI in the germline V gene (reference sequence). The CDR3 region is CASSLLAGSYNEQFF. The CDR3, as DNA: TGTGCCAGCAGCCTTCTAGCGGGATCCTACAATGAGCAGTTCTTC.

This clone was picked up one time. The J gene is TRBJ2-6, the V gene TRBV19; 9 bases are shared with TRBD1. The trim removed 5 bases at V and 0 bases at J, leaving 5 bases unmatched. Germline assignment: CDR1 LNHDA and CDR2 SQIVND (reference sequence). This CDR3 is built from 17 residues. CDR3 nucleotide sequence: TGTGCCAGTAGTTTTGGACAGGGGCTCTCTGGGGCCAACGTCCTGACTTTC. It is translated as CASSFGQGLSGANVLTF.